One and the same sample provided the 28 T cell receptor beta chains below, sequenced in a study of T-cell memory formation after mild COVID-19. TCRdb used MiXCR to reprocess the 5' RACE reads, holding one entry per CDR3 protein. The repertoire includes roughly 130,000 distinct CDR3 sequences, 5% to 6.5% of them detected once, and roughly 2.2% sits in the top ten. The sequenced sample was PBMCs or a T cell subset sorted from them (not recorded which). The origin of the receptors is an adult woman who had mild COVID-19 (a few samples of this study predate the infection). Cell type and time point are not known.

The CDR3 sequence is CASRRTNNSPLHF. CDR3 sequence (DNA): TGTGCCAGCAGGCGGACTAATAATTCACCCCTCCACTTT. This chain joins TRBV27 and TRBJ1-6, with no clear D. V was pared by 6 bases and J by 5 bases, with 8 bases between. This CDR3 spans 13 amino acids. Per the germline V gene, CDR1 is MNHEY and CDR2 is SMNVEV (reference sequence).

The chain recombines TRBV20-1 with TRBJ2-7; the D gene is possibly TRBD2 (5 bases). The CDR3 is made up of 12 amino acids. Germline assignment: CDR1 DFQATT and CDR2 SNEGSKA (reference sequence). V was pared by 1 base and J by 7 bases, with 11 bases between. The CDR3 loop reads CSARVGVGEQYF. As DNA, the CDR3 is TGCAGTGCTAGAGTCGGGGTCGGGGAGCAGTACTTC.

A single count supports this clonotype. The chain combines TRBV4-3 with TRBJ2-3; D possibly corresponds to TRBD1 (6 bases). From germline, CDR1 is LGHNA and CDR2 YSLEER. The CDR3 consists of 14 residues. Trimming took 3 bases from V and 5 from J, leaving 12 bases between them. CDR3 sequence reads: CASSQNREGDTQYF. The CDR3 bases are TGCGCCAGCAGCCAGAACAGGGAAGGAGATACGCAGTATTTT.

The chain carries TRBV5-1 and TRBJ2-7, with a tentative D call TRBD2 (5 bases). The CDR3 has 15 residues. Trimming cost V 0 bases and J 3 bases, with 13 bases left between them. Germline loops: CDR1 SGHRS, CDR2 YFSETQ. CDR3 amino acids: CASSLEISGFYEQYF. CDR3 bases: TGCGCCAGCAGCTTGGAGATCTCGGGGTTCTACGAGCAGTACTTC.

This clonotype showed up just a few times. The rearrangement links TRBV7-9 to TRBJ2-1; D is uncertain. Trimming stripped 2 bases from V and 1 base from J, with 9 bases between. This CDR3 region has 15 residues. From germline, CDR1 is SEHNR and CDR2 FQNEAQ (reference sequence). The CDR3 sequence is CASSLRASSYNEQFF. The CDR3 region has the DNA TGTGCCAGCAGCTTAAGGGCGAGTTCCTACAATGAGCAGTTCTTC. Combining the CDR3 with reference TRBV7-9 and TRBJ2-1 gives the whole variable domain DTGVSQNPRHKITKRGQNVTFRCDPISEHNRLYWYRQTLGQGPEFLTYFQNEAQLEKSRLLSDRFSAERPKGSFSTLEIQRTEQGDSAMYLCASSLRASSYNEQFFGPGTRLTVL.

The chain employs TRBV5-1 and TRBJ2-5, with D tentatively TRBD1 (6 bases). V lost 1 base, J lost 6 bases, and 16 bases lay in between. The CDR3 sequence is 15 residues long. Germline CDR1 and CDR2: SGHRS and YFSETQ. CDR3 sequence: CASSLSTGTLQTQYF. CDR3 DNA sequence: TGCGCCAGCAGCTTGTCGACAGGCACTCTACAGACCCAGTACTTC.

This rearrangement joins TRBV28 to TRBJ2-7; 7 bases agree with TRBD1. The CDR3 is 15 amino acids. Germline CDR1 is MDHEN and CDR2 is SYDVKM. V lost 2 bases to trimming and J lost 1 base; unmatched junction nucleotides: 5. The CDR3 nucleotides are TGTGCCAGCAGTTTAGGGGACAGAAATTCCTACGAGCAGTACTTC. Protein product: CASSLGDRNSYEQYF.

This chain connects TRBV30 to TRBJ1-2, with D tentatively TRBD1 (5 bases). The CDR3 spans 14 residues. Trimming stripped 1 base from V and 4 bases from J, with 13 bases between. Germline V gene lookup returns CDR1 GTSNPN and CDR2 SVGIG (reference sequence). CDR3: CAWSGTMAFYGYTF. The CDR3 region has the DNA TGTGCCTGGAGTGGGACAATGGCCTTCTATGGCTACACCTTC.

This clonotype was counted ten times or more. V gene TRBV12-3 or TRBV12-4 combines with J gene TRBJ1-1, with a tentative D call TRBD1 (5 bases). The CDR3 loop spans 17 amino acids. V lost 3 bases and J lost 1, with 18 bases in between. The CDR3 protein is CASSFWTLTTSNTEAFF. The CDR3 nucleotides read TGTGCCAGCAGTTTCTGGACACTAACAACCTCGAACACTGAAGCTTTCTTT.

This clonotype was picked up many times. The chain recombines TRBV7-2 with TRBJ2-1; 9 nucleotides agree with TRBD2. Germline lookup yields CDR1 SGHTA and CDR2 FQGNSA. J lost 0 bases, V lost 1 base, and 1 base had no gene match. This CDR3 region has 16 residues. The CDR3 bases are TGTGCCAGCAGCTTAGTTAGCGGGAGCTCCTACAATGAGCAGTTCTTC. Translation gives CASSLVSGSSYNEQFF. Filled out from reference TRBV7-2 and TRBJ2-1, the complete variable domain reads GAGVSQSPSNKVTEKGKDVELRCDPISGHTALYWYRQSLGQGLEFLIYFQGNSAPDKSGLPSDRFSAERTGGSVSTLTIQRTQQEDSAVYLCASSLVSGSSYNEQFFGPGTRLTVL.

This clonotype was seen many times. The gene calls are TRBV20-1 and TRBJ1-6, with 7 bases aligning to TRBD1. Per germline, CDR1 DFQATT and CDR2 SNEGSKA (reference sequence). The CDR3 totals 16 residues. Unmatched junction bases numbered 7, after V lost 0 bases and J lost 5 bases. CDR3 bases: TGCAGTGCTAGAGATGGAGGGACAGCTCATAATTCACCCCTCCACTTT. The encoded protein is CSARDGGTAHNSPLHF.

This clonotype was observed many times. The V gene is TRBV7-9, the J gene TRBJ2-5, with a possible D match to TRBD1 (5 bases). Trimming left V 5 bases short and J 5 bases short, with 15 bases between. Germline V lookup: CDR1 SEHNR, CDR2 FQNEAQ (reference sequence). The CDR3 spans 14 residues. The CDR3 coding sequence is TGTGCCAGCAGCATTCGGCGACAGTCGGAGACCCAGTACTTC. Translation: CASSIRRQSETQYF.

There are many counts of this clonotype. The chain recombines TRBV27 with TRBJ1-5, with 7 bases that match TRBD1. Germline V gives CDR1 MNHEY, CDR2 SMNVEV (reference sequence). The CDR3 is 15 residues long. V shed 2 bases, J shed 4 bases, and the junction held 5 bases outside the gene matches. The CDR3 DNA is TGTGCCAGCAGTTTAAACAGGGGTTTTAATCAGCCCCAGCATTTT. Its protein product is CASSLNRGFNQPQHF.

This clonotype was seen a few times. The J gene is TRBJ2-5, the V gene TRBV24-1; D unresolved. Trimming pared 1 base from V and 5 bases from J, leaving 4 bases between. The CDR3 totals 12 residues. In germline, CDR1 is KGHDR, CDR2 SFDVKD. The CDR3 nucleotides read TGTGCCACCAGTGATTTTTTCGAGACCCAGTACTTC. As protein: CATSDFFETQYF.

The table lists this clonotype with a few counts. V usage is TRBV7-2 and J usage is TRBJ2-5, with 10 bases matching TRBD1. Germline trimming cut 5 bases from V and 5 bases from J; bases unmatched to any gene: 2. Germline V gives CDR1 SGHTA, CDR2 FQGNSA. This CDR3 is 13 amino acids long. CDR3 in DNA: TGTGCCAGCAGCCGGACAGGGGGGGAGACCCAGTACTTC. Protein sequence: CASSRTGGETQYF.

This clonotype has just a few counts. The chain is built from TRBV20-1 and TRBJ1-2, with D unresolved. The CDR3 has 18 amino acids. V was trimmed by 2 bases and J by 4 bases, leaving 26 bases between them. From germline, CDR1 is DFQATT and CDR2 SNEGSKA (reference sequence). CDR3 bases: TGCAGTGCTAGAAAGAGGCAGGAGCGCAAGGTCCTCGTCTATGGCTACACCTTC. As protein: CSARKRQERKVLVYGYTF.

There are a few counts of this clonotype. This chain uses TRBV10-3 with TRBJ1-1; D not certain. The CDR3 extends over 14 amino acids. V was clipped by 3 bases and J by 0 bases, with 8 bases between them. The germline V gene has CDR1 ENHRY and CDR2 SYGVKD. CDR3 nucleotide sequence: TGTGCCATCAGTGATCGGCAGGTGAACACTGAAGCTTTCTTT. Amino acids: CAISDRQVNTEAFF.

Only a few counts were recorded for this clonotype. V usage is TRBV4-2 and J usage is TRBJ2-4; 13 bases align to TRBD2. J gave up 4 bases and V 0 bases, and 15 bases lay outside the gene matches. Germline V gene lookup returns CDR1 LGHNA and CDR2 YNFKEQ. The CDR3 has 21 amino acids. The CDR3 reads CASSQDHALAGGHRRKNIQYF. The DNA for the CDR3 is TGTGCCAGCAGCCAAGATCACGCACTAGCGGGAGGGCACCGAAGGAAAAACATTCAGTACTTC.

The chain recombines TRBV27 with TRBJ1-4; 8 bases are shared with TRBD1. Germline trimming cut 9 bases from V and 8 bases from J; bases unmatched to any gene: 14. The CDR3 covers 15 residues. Looked up from germline, CDR1 is MNHEY and CDR2 is SMNVEV (reference sequence). DNA for the CDR3: TGTGCCAGGGGGACCAGGACAGGGATCGCGGAAAAACTGTTTTTT. Protein: CARGTRTGIAEKLFF.

The chain has TRBV7-2 and TRBJ2-7; TRBD2 might be the D (5 bases). Trimming stripped 4 bases from V and 1 base from J, with 14 bases between. Germline lookup yields CDR1 SGHTA and CDR2 FQGNSA. The CDR3 is 15 residues long. The CDR3 is CASSSQPRESYEQYF. In nucleotides, the CDR3 is TGTGCCAGCAGCTCCCAGCCTAGGGAGTCCTACGAGCAGTACTTC.

The chain combines TRBV5-1 with TRBJ2-7, with D possibly being TRBD1 or TRBD2 (6 bases each). The ends were cut back, 3 bases at V and 1 base at J, with 23 bases in the middle. Germline CDR1 SGHRS, CDR2 YFSETQ. The CDR3 has 18 residues. The CDR3: CASSSPPGRQALSYEQYF. CDR3 bases: TGCGCCAGCAGCTCCCCGCCCGGGAGACAGGCCCTATCCTACGAGCAGTACTTC.

This clonotype was seen only a few times. The chain carries TRBV12-3 or TRBV12-4 and TRBJ1-1, with D hard to call. The CDR3 is made up of 13 amino acids. Deletions cut 8 bases from V and 5 bases from J, with 15 bases between. CDR3 sequence: CASGSTAHTEAFF. CDR3 in DNA: TGTGCCAGCGGCTCGACCGCGCATACTGAAGCTTTCTTT.

This clonotype was found a few times. The gene calls are TRBV5-6 and TRBJ2-5; D is perhaps TRBD2 (5 bases). V was shortened by 2 bases and J by 2 bases, with 16 bases between the two germline ends. The CDR3 loop spans 16 amino acids. Germline CDR1 reads SGHDT; CDR2 reads YYEEEE. Here the CDR3 reads CASSLAEPRLQETQYF. In DNA, the CDR3 is TGTGCCAGCAGCTTAGCGGAGCCTAGACTTCAAGAGACCCAGTACTTC.

This clonotype has a count of ten or more. V gene TRBV7-2 combines with J gene TRBJ2-3, with D hard to call. Per germline, CDR1 SGHTA and CDR2 FQGNSA. This CDR3 has 14 residues. Trimming took 0 bases from V and 6 from J, leaving 10 bases between them. The CDR3, as DNA: TGTGCCAGCAGCTTAGCGGCAGGAATGGATACGCAGTATTTT. It specifies CASSLAAGMDTQYF.

The genes are TRBV24-1 and TRBJ2-7; D unresolved. The germline V gene encodes CDR1 KGHDR and CDR2 SFDVKD. The V gene lost 6 bases and the J gene lost 7 bases, with 15 bases spanning the gap. The CDR3 totals 13 residues. The CDR3: CATSPTLLGEQYF. The CDR3, as DNA: TGTGCCACCAGTCCAACACTACTCGGGGAGCAGTACTTC.

This clonotype was observed many times. The V gene is TRBV30, the J gene TRBJ2-3; D is unclear. The length of the CDR3 is 11 residues. Trimming stripped 1 base from V and 3 bases from J, with 2 bases between. From germline, CDR1 is GTSNPN and CDR2 SVGIG (reference sequence). The CDR3 region is CAWSGTDTQYF. The CDR3 DNA follows: TGTGCCTGGAGTGGAACAGATACGCAGTATTTT.

The rearrangement links TRBV7-2 to TRBJ1-1; D not resolved. Germline values: CDR1 SGHTA, CDR2 FQGNSA. CDR3 length: 15 amino acids. Trimming took 2 bases from V and 3 from J, leaving 13 bases between them. The CDR3 sequence: CASSLSRAPYTEAFF. The CDR3 coding sequence is TGTGCCAGCAGCTTATCTAGGGCTCCTTACACTGAAGCTTTCTTT.

This clonotype turned up a few times. The genes are TRBV5-5 and TRBJ2-3; D not certain. The V gene's germline CDR1 is SGHKS and CDR2 YYEKEE (reference sequence). The CDR3 covers 14 residues. Trimming removed 6 bases at V and 0 bases at J, with 11 bases between. The CDR3 spells CASTNWGSTDTQYF. CDR3 nucleotides: TGTGCCAGCACCAACTGGGGTAGCACAGATACGCAGTATTTT.